These 16 T cell receptor beta chains originate from one sample sequenced in a study of T cells after posttransplantation cyclophosphamide. Method: immunoSEQ multiplex PCR; TCRdb's copy keeps in-frame clones and lacks some. The sample shows about 24,000 clones, about 82% of them seen only once. Sequenced material: PBMCs. These TCRs come from a woman aged 60 to 75 with a blood cancer, CMV-positive, and with a related stem cell donor.

This clone was seen once. This chain connects TRBV2 to TRBJ1-5; D ambiguous. Germline CDR1 SNHLY, CDR2 FYNNEI. With 3 bases removed from V and 1 base from J, the gap between germline ends came to 7 bases. This CDR3 region has 14 residues. In nucleotides, the CDR3 is TGTGCCAGCAGTGATCGCGCAAGCAATCAGCCCCAGCATTTT. It is translated as CASSDRASNQPQHF.

The rearrangement links TRBV6-5 to TRBJ1-5; 7 bases fit TRBD1. From germline, CDR1 is MNHEY and CDR2 SVGAGI. This CDR3 is 15 amino acids long. V lost 5 bases and J lost 3; bases outside the gene matches: 7. This CDR3 reads CASSKTGSPNQPQHF. For the CDR3, the DNA is TGTGCCAGCAGTAAGACAGGGTCTCCCAATCAGCCCCAGCATTTT.

In nucleotides, the CDR3 is TGTGCCAGCTCCCCGGAGGGACTAGCGGGAGCTGAGCAGTTCTTC. This encodes CASSPEGLAGAEQFF. The chain has TRBV18 and TRBJ2-1; 14 nucleotides align to TRBD2. With V trimmed by 6 bases and J by 9 bases, 7 bases remained unmatched. This CDR3 is 15 amino acids long. Germline lookup yields CDR1 KGHSH and CDR2 LQKENI.

The gene calls are TRBV19 and TRBJ2-7; 7 nucleotides line up with TRBD2. The trim removed 5 bases at V and 7 bases at J, leaving 14 bases unmatched. The CDR3 length is 15 residues. In germline, CDR1 is LNHDA, CDR2 SQIVND (reference sequence). In DNA, the CDR3 is TGTGCCAGTAGTCCCCCTTCGGCGGGAGTAGGGGAGCAGTACTTC. This sequence encodes CASSPPSAGVGEQYF.

The chain recombines TRBV5-6 with TRBJ2-2, with 9 positions matching TRBD2. Germline V gene sequence: CDR1 SGHDT, CDR2 YYEEEE. The V and J ends lost 2 bases and 4 bases, in that order; junction bases with no gene match: 15. The CDR3 is 19 residues long. CDR3 loop: CASSLNPPQAGGGTGELFF. CDR3 DNA: TGTGCCAGCAGCTTAAACCCCCCTCAAGCGGGAGGAGGCACCGGGGAGCTGTTTTTT.

The chain carries TRBV19 and TRBJ2-7; 8 bases match TRBD2. The CDR3 loop spans 15 amino acids. Germline CDR1 is LNHDA and CDR2 is SQIVND (reference sequence). The trim removed 1 base at V and 2 bases at J, leaving 4 bases unmatched. The CDR3 bases are TGTGCCAGTAGTATAGGCAGCGGGGGAACCTACGAGCAGTACTTC. Translated, it gives CASSIGSGGTYEQYF.

The chain couples TRBV5-4 to TRBJ2-1, with a possible D match to TRBD2 (5 bases). Trimming stripped 0 bases from V and 7 bases from J, with 8 bases between. The CDR3 length is 13 residues. Germline values: CDR1 SGHNT, CDR2 YYREEE (reference sequence). CDR3 region: CASSLVLANEQFF. CDR3 bases: TGTGCCAGCAGCTTGGTTCTAGCAAATGAGCAGTTCTTC. Complete variable domain (other parts from reference TRBV5-4 and TRBJ2-1): ETGVTQSPTHLIKTRGQQVTLRCSSQSGHNTVSWYQQALGQGPQFIFQYYREEENGRGNFPPRFSGLQFPNYSSELNVNALELDDSALYLCASSLVLANEQFFGPGTRLTVL.

This chain connects TRBV5-1 to TRBJ2-7; 8 bases align to TRBD2. Germline V gene data show CDR1 as SGHRS and CDR2 as YFSETQ. The trim removed 4 bases at V and 0 bases at J, leaving 6 bases unmatched. The CDR3 contains 15 residues. The CDR3 region has the DNA TGCGCCAGCAGCGGCACTAGCGGTTACTCCTACGAGCAGTACTTC. This encodes CASSGTSGYSYEQYF.

V gene TRBV7-6 combines with J gene TRBJ2-2; 10 positions match TRBD2. Germline-derived CDR1 and CDR2 are SGHVS and FNYEAQ. The CDR3 covers 16 residues. The trim removed 1 base at V and 4 bases at J, leaving 3 bases unmatched. The CDR3 reads CASSLDPSGSTGELFF. The DNA of the CDR3 is TGTGCCAGCAGCTTAGATCCTAGCGGGAGCACCGGGGAGCTGTTTTTT.

The CDR3, as DNA: TGTGCCAGCAGTTACCCGCTAGCGGGAGGGAAGAATGAGCAGTTCTTC. Protein sequence: CASSYPLAGGKNEQFF. The chain links TRBV6-6 to TRBJ2-1; TRBD2 matches at 12 bases. V shed 2 bases and J 7 bases; nucleotides not matched to a gene: 6. This CDR3 has 16 amino acids. CDR1 is MNHNY, CDR2 SVGAGI, per germline (reference sequence).

The chain is built from TRBV15 and TRBJ2-1; 14 bases fit TRBD2. The CDR3 contains 16 residues. Germline V gives CDR1 LNHNV, CDR2 YYDKDF (reference sequence). After removal of 0 bases from V and 9 bases from J, the junction contained 4 bases not matched to a gene. CDR3 nucleotides: TGTGCCACCAGCAGAGATCTGGGACTAGCGGGAGTTGAGCAGTTCTTC. It codes for CATSRDLGLAGVEQFF.

This clone was detected once. V usage is TRBV7-2 and J usage is TRBJ2-3; D might be TRBD2 (6 bases). This CDR3 has 15 residues. V gave up 1 base and J gave up 4 bases, with 12 bases separating them. CDR1 and CDR2 (germline): SGHTA, FQGNSA. This CDR3 is CASSLDPSVPDTQYF. The DNA of the CDR3 is TGTGCCAGCAGCTTAGATCCTAGCGTTCCAGATACGCAGTATTTT.

The chain recombines TRBV19 with TRBJ2-3, with D tentatively TRBD1 (6 bases). The V end lost 3 bases, the J end lost 9 bases, and 16 bases lay between the germline ends. The germline gives CDR1 LNHDA, CDR2 SQIVND (reference sequence). CDR3 length equals 14 residues. The CDR3 bases are TGTGCCAGTAGTATGTGGACAGCCCTGAGGACGCAGTATTTT. Its translation is CASSMWTALRTQYF.

This clone was seen only once. The V gene is TRBV19, the J gene TRBJ2-2; 7 bases are shared with TRBD1. The germline V gene has CDR1 LNHDA and CDR2 SQIVND (reference sequence). V lost 5 bases and J lost 4; bases outside the gene matches: 7. The CDR3 has 15 amino acids. The CDR3 DNA sequence: TGTGCCAGTAGTTCATCCGGGACAGCCACCGGGGAGCTGTTTTTT. This sequence encodes CASSSSGTATGELFF. Variable domain in full (rest from reference TRBV19 and TRBJ2-2): DGGITQSPKYLFRKEGQNVTLSCEQNLNHDAMYWYRQDPGQGLRLIYYSQIVNDFQKGDIAEGYSVSREKKESFPLTVTSAQKNPTAFYLCASSSSGTATGELFFGEGSRLTVL.

The V gene is TRBV30, the J gene TRBJ2-2; D remains unclear. Germline V gene lookup returns CDR1 GTSNPN and CDR2 SVGIG (reference sequence). The CDR3 covers 14 residues. V was clipped by 0 bases and J by 6 bases, with 11 bases between them. The CDR3 sequence: CAWSVGWRSGELFF. CDR3 nucleotide sequence: TGTGCCTGGAGTGTAGGTTGGCGGTCCGGGGAGCTGTTTTTT.

The chain employs TRBV4-1 and TRBJ1-4, with 8 bases that match TRBD1. The CDR3 runs to 16 residues. CDR1 and CDR2 (germline): MGHRA, YSYEKL. V shed 3 bases, J shed 5 bases, and the junction held 8 bases outside the gene matches. CDR3 region: CASSHPDRGRNEKLFF. The DNA of the CDR3 is TGCGCCAGCAGCCACCCAGACAGGGGAAGGAATGAAAAACTGTTTTTT.